The sequence of this T cell receptor beta chain was determined in a study of cytomegalovirus exposure and HLA in healthy donors. Study-wide points: Later analysis reportedly placed an Asian-associated ancestry cluster below the roughly 700-donor mean in N-insertions.

This PCR relied on a set of 60 Vbeta primers and 13 Jbeta primers. Measured with immunoSEQ multiplex PCR; TCRdb has only the in-frame clones, and not every one. This table holds under 200,000 clones, around 80% found once. This CDR3 has 13 residues. The germline gives CDR1 PRHDT, CDR2 FYEKMQ (reference sequence). The germline V and J ends were trimmed by 7 bases and 10 bases, with 19 bases remaining between them. Every donor was a healthy person donating bone marrow. Note on this clone: Antigen specificity is unknown.

Sample: PBMCs. The genes are TRBV13 and TRBJ1-1; D is uncertain. This sequence was found in a woman under 40 in good health and CMV-seropositive. CDR3 protein: CASIQWAPSGAFF. Written as DNA, the CDR3 is TGTGCCAGCATCCAATGGGCCCCCTCTGGAGCTTTCTTT.